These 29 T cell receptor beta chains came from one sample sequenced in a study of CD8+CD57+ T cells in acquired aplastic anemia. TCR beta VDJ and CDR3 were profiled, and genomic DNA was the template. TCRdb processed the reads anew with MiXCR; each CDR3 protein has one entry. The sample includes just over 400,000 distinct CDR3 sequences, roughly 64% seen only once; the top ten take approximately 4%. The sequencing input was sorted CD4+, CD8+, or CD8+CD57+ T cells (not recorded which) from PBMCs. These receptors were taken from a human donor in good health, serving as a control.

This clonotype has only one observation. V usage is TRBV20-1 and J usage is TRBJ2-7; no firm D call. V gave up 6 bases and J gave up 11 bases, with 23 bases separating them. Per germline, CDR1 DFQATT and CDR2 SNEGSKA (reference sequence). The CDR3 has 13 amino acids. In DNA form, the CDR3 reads TGCAGTGCCAACTTCGGACGGAATGGGAAGGAGTACTTC. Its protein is CSANFGRNGKEYF.

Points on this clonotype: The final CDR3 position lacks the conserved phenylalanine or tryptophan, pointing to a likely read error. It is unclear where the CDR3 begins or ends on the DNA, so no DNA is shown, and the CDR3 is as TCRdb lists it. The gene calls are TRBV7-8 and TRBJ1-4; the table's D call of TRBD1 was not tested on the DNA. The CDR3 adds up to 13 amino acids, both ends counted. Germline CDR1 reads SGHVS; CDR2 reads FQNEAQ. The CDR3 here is CASSLALGQGYVQ.

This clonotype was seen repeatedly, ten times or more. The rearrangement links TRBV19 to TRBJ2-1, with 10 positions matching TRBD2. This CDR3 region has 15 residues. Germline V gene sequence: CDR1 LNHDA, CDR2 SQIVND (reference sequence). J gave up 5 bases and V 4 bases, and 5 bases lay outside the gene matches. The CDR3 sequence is CASSKLAGLHNEQFF. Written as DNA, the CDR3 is TGTGCCAGTAGTAAACTAGCGGGGTTACACAATGAGCAGTTCTTC. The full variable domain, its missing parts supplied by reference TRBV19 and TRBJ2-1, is DGGITQSPKYLFRKEGQNVTLSCEQNLNHDAMYWYRQDPGQGLRLIYYSQIVNDFQKGDIAEGYSVSREKKESFPLTVTSAQKNPTAFYLCASSKLAGLHNEQFFGPGTRLTVL.

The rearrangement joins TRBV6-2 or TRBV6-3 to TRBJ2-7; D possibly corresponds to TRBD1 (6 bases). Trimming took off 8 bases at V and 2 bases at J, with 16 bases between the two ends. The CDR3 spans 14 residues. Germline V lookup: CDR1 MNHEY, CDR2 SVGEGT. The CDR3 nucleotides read TGTGCCAGCGGTGACCCAGGACAGCCCTACGAGCAGTACTTC. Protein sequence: CASGDPGQPYEQYF.

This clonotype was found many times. DNA for the CDR3: TGTGCCAGCAGCTTAGGTCCCCAGGGTCAATACACCGGGGAGCTGTTTTTT. Protein: CASSLGPQGQYTGELFF. The rearrangement uses TRBV11-2 and TRBJ2-2; D is perhaps TRBD1 (5 bases). The V gene lost 1 base and the J gene lost 3 bases, with 15 bases spanning the gap. Germline loops: CDR1 SGHAT, CDR2 FQNNGV. The CDR3 has 17 residues.

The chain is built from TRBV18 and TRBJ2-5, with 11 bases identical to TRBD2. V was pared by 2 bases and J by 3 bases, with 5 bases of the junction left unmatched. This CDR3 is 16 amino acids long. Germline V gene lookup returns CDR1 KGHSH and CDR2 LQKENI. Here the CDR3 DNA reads TGTGCCAGCTCACCATTACATAGCGGGGGGGAAGAGACCCAGTACTTC. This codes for CASSPLHSGGEETQYF.

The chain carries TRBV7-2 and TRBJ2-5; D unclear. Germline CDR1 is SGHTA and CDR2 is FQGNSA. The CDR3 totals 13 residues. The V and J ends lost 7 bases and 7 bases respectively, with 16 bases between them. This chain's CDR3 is CASNRRVKGTQYF. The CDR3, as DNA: TGTGCCAGCAACAGACGGGTTAAAGGGACCCAGTACTTC.

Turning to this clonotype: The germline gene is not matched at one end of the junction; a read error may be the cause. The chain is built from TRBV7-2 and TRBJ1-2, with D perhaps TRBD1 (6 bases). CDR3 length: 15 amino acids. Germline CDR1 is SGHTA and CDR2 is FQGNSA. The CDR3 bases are TGCGCCAGCAGCTCGTACAGGGTCGGGGACTATGGCCACACCTTC. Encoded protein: CASSSYRVGDYGHTF. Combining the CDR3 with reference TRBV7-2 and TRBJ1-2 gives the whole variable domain GAGVSQSPSNKVTEKGKDVELRCDPISGHTALYWYRQSLGQGLEFLIYFQGNSAPDKSGLPSDRFSAERTGGSVSTLTIQRTQQEDSAVYLCASSSYRVGDYGHTFGSGTRLTVV.

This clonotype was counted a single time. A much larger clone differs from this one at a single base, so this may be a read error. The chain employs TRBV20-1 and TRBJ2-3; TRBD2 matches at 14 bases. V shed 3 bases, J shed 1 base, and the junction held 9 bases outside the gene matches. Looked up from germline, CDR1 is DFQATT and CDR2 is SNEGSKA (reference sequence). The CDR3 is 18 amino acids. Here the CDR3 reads CSARGGTSGGGGTDTQYF. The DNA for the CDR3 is TGCAGTGCTAGGGGCGGGACTAGCGGGGGAGGGGGCACAGATACGCAGTATTTT.

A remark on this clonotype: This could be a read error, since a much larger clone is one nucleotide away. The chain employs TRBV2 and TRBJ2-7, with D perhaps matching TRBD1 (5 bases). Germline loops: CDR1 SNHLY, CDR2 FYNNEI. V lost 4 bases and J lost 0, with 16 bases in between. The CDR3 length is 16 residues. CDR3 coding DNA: TGTGCCAGCAGTGTTACAGGTTTCCCGCGCTCCTACGAGCAGTACTTC. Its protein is CASSVTGFPRSYEQYF.

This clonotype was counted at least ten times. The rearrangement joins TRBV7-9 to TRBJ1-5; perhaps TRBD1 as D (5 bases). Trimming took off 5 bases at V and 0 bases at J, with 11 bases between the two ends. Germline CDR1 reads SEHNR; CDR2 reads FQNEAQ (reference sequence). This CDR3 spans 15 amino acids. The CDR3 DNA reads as TGTGCCAGCAGCATCGACAGTTATAGCAATCAGCCCCAGCATTTT. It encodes CASSIDSYSNQPQHF.

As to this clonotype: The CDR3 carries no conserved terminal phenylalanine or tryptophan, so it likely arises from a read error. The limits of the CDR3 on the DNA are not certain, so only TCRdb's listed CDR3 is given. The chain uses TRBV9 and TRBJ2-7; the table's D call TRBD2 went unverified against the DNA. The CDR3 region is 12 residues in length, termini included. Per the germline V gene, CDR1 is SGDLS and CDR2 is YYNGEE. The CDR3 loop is CASSGELSGGSG.

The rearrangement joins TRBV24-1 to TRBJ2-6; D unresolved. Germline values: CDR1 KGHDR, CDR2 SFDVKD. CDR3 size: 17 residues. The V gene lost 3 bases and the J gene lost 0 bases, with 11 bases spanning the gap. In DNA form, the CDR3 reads TGTGCCACCAGTGATGGCAGGAGAAGCTCTGGGGCCAACGTCCTGACTTTC. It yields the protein CATSDGRRSSGANVLTF.

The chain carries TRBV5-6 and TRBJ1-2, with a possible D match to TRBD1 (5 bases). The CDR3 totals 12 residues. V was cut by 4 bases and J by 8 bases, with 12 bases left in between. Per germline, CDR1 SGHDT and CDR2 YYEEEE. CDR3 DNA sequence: TGTGCCAGCAGCATCCAGGGCGACGGCTACACCTTC. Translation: CASSIQGDGYTF.

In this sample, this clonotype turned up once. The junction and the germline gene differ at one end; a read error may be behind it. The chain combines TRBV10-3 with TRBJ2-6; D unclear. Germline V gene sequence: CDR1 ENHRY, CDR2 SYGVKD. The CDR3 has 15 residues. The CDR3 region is CAISERVVETNVLYF. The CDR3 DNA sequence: TGTGCCATCAGTGAGCGGGTGGTGGAGACCAATGTGCTGTATTTC.

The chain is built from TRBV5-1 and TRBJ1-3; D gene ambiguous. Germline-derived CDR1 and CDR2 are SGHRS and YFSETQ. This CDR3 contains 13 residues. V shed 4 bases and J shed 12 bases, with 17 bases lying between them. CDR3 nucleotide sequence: TGCGCCAGCAGCATACCGACGGATACTAACATATATTTT. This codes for CASSIPTDTNIYF.

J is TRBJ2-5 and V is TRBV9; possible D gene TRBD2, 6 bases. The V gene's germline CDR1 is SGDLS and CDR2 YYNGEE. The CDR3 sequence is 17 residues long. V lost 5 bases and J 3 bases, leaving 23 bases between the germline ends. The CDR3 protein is CASSIRARAGQEETQYF. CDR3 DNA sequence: TGTGCCAGCAGTATACGAGCACGGGCGGGGCAAGAAGAGACCCAGTACTTC.

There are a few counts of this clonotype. CDR3 DNA sequence: TGTGCCAGCAGCGAGTCAAGGGAGCGACAGCCCCAGCATTTT. Protein: CASSESRERQPQHF. This chain uses TRBV6-2 or TRBV6-3 with TRBJ1-5; D unclear. This CDR3 contains 14 residues. Germline CDR1 reads MNHEY; CDR2 reads SVGEGT. V was trimmed by 6 bases and J by 7 bases, leaving 16 bases between them.

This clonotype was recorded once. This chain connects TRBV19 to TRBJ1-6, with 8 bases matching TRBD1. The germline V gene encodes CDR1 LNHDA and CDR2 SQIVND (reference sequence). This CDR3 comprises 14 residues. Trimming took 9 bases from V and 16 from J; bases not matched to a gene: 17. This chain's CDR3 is CASTGQGLHSPLHF. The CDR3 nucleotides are TGTGCCAGCACCGGACAGGGATTACACTCCCCGCTCCACTTT.

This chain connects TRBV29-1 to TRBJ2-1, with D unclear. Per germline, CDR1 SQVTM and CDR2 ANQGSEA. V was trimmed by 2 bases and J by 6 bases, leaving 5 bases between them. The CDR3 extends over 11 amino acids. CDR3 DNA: TGCAGCGTTGAAATGGGCAATGAGCAGTTCTTC. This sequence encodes CSVEMGNEQFF.

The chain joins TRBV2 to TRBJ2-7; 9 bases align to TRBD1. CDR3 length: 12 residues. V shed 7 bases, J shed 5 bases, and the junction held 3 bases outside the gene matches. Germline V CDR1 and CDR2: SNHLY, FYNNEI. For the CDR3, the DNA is TGTGCCAGCACCAGGACAGGGGACGAGCAGTACTTC. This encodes CASTRTGDEQYF.

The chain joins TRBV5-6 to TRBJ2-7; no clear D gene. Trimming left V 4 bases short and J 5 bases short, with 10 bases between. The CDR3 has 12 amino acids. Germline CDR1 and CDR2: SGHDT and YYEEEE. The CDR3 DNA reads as TGTGCCAGCAGCCTAGTCACCAACGAGCAGTACTTC. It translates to CASSLVTNEQYF.

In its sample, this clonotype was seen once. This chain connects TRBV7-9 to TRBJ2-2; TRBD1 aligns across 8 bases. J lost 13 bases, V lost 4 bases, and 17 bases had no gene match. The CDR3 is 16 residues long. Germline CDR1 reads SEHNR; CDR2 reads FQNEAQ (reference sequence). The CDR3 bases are TGTGCCAGCAGCTCCGGACAGGGTGGTTGGACCGGGCTGCTGTTTTTT. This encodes CASSSGQGGWTGLLFF.

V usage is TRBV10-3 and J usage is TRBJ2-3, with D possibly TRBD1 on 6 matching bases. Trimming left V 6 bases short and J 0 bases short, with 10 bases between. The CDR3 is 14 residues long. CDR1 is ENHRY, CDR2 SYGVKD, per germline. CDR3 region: CAISGTISTDTQYF. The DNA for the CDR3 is TGTGCCATCAGCGGGACAATTAGCACAGATACGCAGTATTTT.

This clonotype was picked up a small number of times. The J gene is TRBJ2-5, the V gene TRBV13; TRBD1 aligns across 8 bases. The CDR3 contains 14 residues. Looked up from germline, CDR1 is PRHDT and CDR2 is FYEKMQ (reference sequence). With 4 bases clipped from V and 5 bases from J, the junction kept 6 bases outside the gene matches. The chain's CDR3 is CASSSGQGYETQYF. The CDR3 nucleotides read TGTGCCAGCAGCTCCGGACAGGGCTATGAGACCCAGTACTTC.

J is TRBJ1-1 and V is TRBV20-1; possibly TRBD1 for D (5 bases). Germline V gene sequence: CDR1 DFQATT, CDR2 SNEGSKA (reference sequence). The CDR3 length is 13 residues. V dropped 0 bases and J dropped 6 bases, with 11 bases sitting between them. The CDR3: CSARDGRGAEAFF. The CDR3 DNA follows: TGCAGTGCTAGAGATGGGCGGGGGGCTGAAGCTTTCTTT.

CDR3 in DNA: TGTGCCACCAGTAGGGGACAACAGGGGTACGAGCAGTACTTC. Its protein is CATSRGQQGYEQYF. The chain carries TRBV24-1 and TRBJ2-7, with 7 bases matching TRBD1. CDR1 and CDR2 (germline): KGHDR, SFDVKD. V shed 6 bases and J 4 bases; nucleotides not matched to a gene: 8. There are 14 residues in the CDR3.

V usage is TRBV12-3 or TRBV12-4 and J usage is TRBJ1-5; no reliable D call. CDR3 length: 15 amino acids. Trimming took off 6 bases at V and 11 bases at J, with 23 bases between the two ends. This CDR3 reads CASRRQKGRHQSQHF. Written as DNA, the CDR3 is TGTGCCAGCAGAAGACAAAAGGGTCGCCACCAGTCCCAGCATTTT.

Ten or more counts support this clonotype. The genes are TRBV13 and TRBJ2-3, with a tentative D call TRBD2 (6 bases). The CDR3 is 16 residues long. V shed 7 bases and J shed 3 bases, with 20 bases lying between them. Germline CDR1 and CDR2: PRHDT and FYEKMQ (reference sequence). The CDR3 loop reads CASKGGRGPGTDTQYF. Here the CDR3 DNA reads TGTGCCAGCAAGGGAGGTCGGGGCCCAGGGACAGATACGCAGTATTTT.